These 27 T cell receptor beta chains were all obtained from the same sample, sequenced in a study of tumor and adjacent non-tumor tissue in lung cancer listed by TCRdb under 2018. RNA was isolated from bulk unsorted tissue, and RNA quality was assessed with a NanoDrop ND-1000 and an Agilent 2100. For the normal lung samples, distant non-tumor tissue was collected more than 3 cm away from the tumor edge. The library was produced with multiplex PCR. Reads for this sample came from an Illumina HiSeq 2500. TCRbeta libraries were constructed through three rounds of nested PCR with primers (Table S4) according to protocols adapted from ARM-PCR. Clones were called with MiXCR by TCRdb after fastp trimmed the public reads at Q25, and only in-frame beta chains were retained. Rows are unified per CDR3 protein, each entry keeping the most common DNA and genes. The sample table lists more than 85,000 distinct CDR3 sequences, 60% to 70% of them with a count of one. Around 20% of the sample is held by the ten biggest clonotypes.

The sample consisted of distant non-tumor lung tissue. These receptors were collected from a man in his sixties with non-small cell lung cancer.

This clonotype appeared a few times. This may be a read error, as it is one base from a much larger clone. The CDR3 nucleotides are TGTGCCAGCAGTTATACCGGGACAGGGGACACCGGGGAGCTGTTTTTT. It specifies CASSYTGTGDTGELFF. The genes are TRBV6-5 and TRBJ2-2; 10 positions agree with TRBD1. The trim removed 3 bases at V and 3 bases at J, leaving 4 bases unmatched. The V gene's germline CDR1 is MNHEY and CDR2 SVGAGI. The CDR3 length is 16 residues.

This clonotype was counted ten times or more. The gene calls are TRBV20-1 and TRBJ2-3, with D perhaps TRBD1 (7 bases). The CDR3 consists of 15 residues. Trimming removed 5 bases from V and 2 bases from J, with 17 bases in between. CDR1 is DFQATT, CDR2 SNEGSKA, per germline (reference sequence). The CDR3 here is CSAARGWGATDTQYF. CDR3 coding DNA: TGCAGTGCTGCCAGGGGGTGGGGGGCCACAGATACGCAGTATTTT.

This chain connects TRBV7-3 to TRBJ2-1, with a tentative D call TRBD1 (6 bases). Germline CDR1 and CDR2: SGHTA and FQGTGA. The CDR3 covers 15 residues. Trimming cost V 5 bases and J 2 bases, with 13 bases left between them. The CDR3 sequence is CASSEQGIPYNEQFF. The CDR3, as DNA: TGTGCCAGCAGCGAACAGGGTATCCCCTACAATGAGCAGTTCTTC.

Worth noting for this clonotype: Relative to the germline gene, one junction end is altered; a read error may explain this. The chain links TRBV10-3 to TRBJ2-7; D remains unclear. Germline CDR1 reads ENHRY; CDR2 reads SYGVKD. The CDR3 has 11 residues. CDR3 residues: CAVSKGPRLLF. CDR3 DNA: TGTGCCGTCAGCAAAGGGCCGAGACTCCTTTTC.

This clonotype was recorded many times. A read error is possible here, since a much larger clone lies one base away. The V call is TRBV10-3, the J call TRBJ1-2; tentative D call: TRBD1 (5 bases). The V gene lost 3 bases and the J gene lost 7 bases, with 12 bases spanning the gap. The CDR3 has 13 amino acids. Germline CDR1 is ENHRY and CDR2 is SYGVKD. Here the CDR3 DNA reads TGTGCCATCAGTGACGGGGGTTACGGTGGCTACACCTTC. Its protein product is CAISDGGYGGYTF.

This clonotype has at least ten counts. The V call is TRBV20-1, the J call TRBJ2-5; D may be TRBD1 or TRBD2 (5 bases each). The germline CDR1 and CDR2 sequences are DFQATT and SNEGSKA (reference sequence). The CDR3 consists of 14 residues. Between the trimmed V and J ends, which lost 3 bases and 5 bases, there was a span of 16 bases. This chain's CDR3 is CSASPLRGGETQYF. The CDR3 region has the DNA TGCAGTGCTAGCCCCTTGAGGGGCGGGGAGACCCAGTACTTC.

A remark on this clonotype: At one end the junction does not follow the germline gene, possibly because of a read error. The chain uses TRBV28 and TRBJ2-7; 7 nucleotides agree with TRBD1. CDR3 length: 13 residues. Germline V gives CDR1 MDHEN, CDR2 SYDVKM. The CDR3 bases are TGTACCAGCCGTCTGGACAGGAATAACGAGCAGTACTTC. This encodes CTSRLDRNNEQYF.

This clonotype was seen ten or more times. The chain carries TRBV29-1 and TRBJ1-1, with D possibly TRBD1 on 5 matching bases. V gave up 5 bases and J gave up 6 bases, with 7 bases separating them. CDR1 is SQVTM, CDR2 ANQGSEA, per germline. CDR3 length: 10 amino acids. CDR3 amino acids: CSVSGAEAFF. CDR3 in DNA: TGCAGCGTTTCGGGGGCTGAAGCTTTCTTT.

Details on this clonotype: Relative to the germline gene, one junction end is altered; a read error may explain this. The chain is built from TRBV7-9 and TRBJ1-2, with TRBD1 matching 9 bases. Germline V gene sequence: CDR1 SEHNR, CDR2 FQNEAQ (reference sequence). The length of the CDR3 is 13 residues. The CDR3 DNA reads TGTGCCGGCGTCTTGGACAGGGGAAATGGCTATACCTTC. It codes for CAGVLDRGNGYTF.

The CDR3 DNA sequence: TGTGCCAGCGGCCCGGGATTCAACCAGCCCCAGCATTTT. Protein sequence: CASGPGFNQPQHF. V gene TRBV11-3 combines with J gene TRBJ1-5; D ambiguous. V was shortened by 8 bases and J by 7 bases, with 15 bases between the two germline ends. This CDR3 has 13 residues. The germline V gene has CDR1 SGHNT and CDR2 YENEEA.

There are many counts of this clonotype. The chain recombines TRBV12-3 or TRBV12-4 with TRBJ1-2, with 7 bases aligning to TRBD1. Trimming cost V 6 bases and J 5 bases; bases outside gene matches: 6. CDR3 length: 13 residues. This CDR3 is CASSPGQEYGYTF. In DNA, the CDR3 is TGTGCCAGCAGCCCCGGACAGGAGTATGGCTACACCTTC.

This rearrangement joins TRBV6-1 to TRBJ2-1, with D perhaps assigned TRBD1 or TRBD2 (6 bases each). Germline V lookup: CDR1 MNHNS, CDR2 SASEGT. This CDR3 comprises 13 residues. CDR3 region: CTGSVPGAGEQFF. DNA for the CDR3: TGTACCGGCAGTGTGCCGGGGGCGGGTGAGCAGTTCTTC.

This chain uses TRBV12-3 or TRBV12-4 with TRBJ2-5; 8 nucleotides line up with TRBD2. V lost 8 bases to trimming and J lost 4 bases; unmatched junction nucleotides: 9. CDR3 size: 14 residues. DNA for the CDR3: TGTGCCAGCCTTTTACCGGCGGGGGGAGAGACCCAGTACTTC. It specifies CASLLPAGGETQYF.

About this clonotype: A much more abundant neighbour one base away suggests this may be a read error. CDR3 residues: CASSRTRNSYEQYF. The CDR3 DNA follows: TGTGCCAGCAGCCGGACACGGAACTCCTACGAGCAGTACTTC. The V and J genes are TRBV5-6 and TRBJ2-7, with D possibly matching TRBD1 (5 bases). The V end lost 4 bases, the J end lost 0 bases, and 11 bases lay between the germline ends. The CDR3 sequence is 14 residues long. Germline loops: CDR1 SGHDT, CDR2 YYEEEE.

This chain uses TRBV5-1 with TRBJ2-3; 9 positions match TRBD2. CDR1 SGHRS and CDR2 YFSETQ come from the germline V gene. V trimming: 4 bases; J trimming: 3 bases; junction bases outside the gene matches: 9. This CDR3 contains 16 residues. In DNA, the CDR3 is TGCGCCAGCAGCGCTCGGGGTAGCGGGAGTACAGATACGCAGTATTTT. Translating gives CASSARGSGSTDTQYF.

This chain joins TRBV6-1 and TRBJ2-1, with D tentatively TRBD1 (5 bases). Germline loops: CDR1 MNHNS, CDR2 SASEGT. The CDR3 runs to 14 residues. With 5 bases removed from V and 5 bases from J, the gap between germline ends came to 13 bases. The CDR3 here is CASSSDTSHNEQFF. As DNA, the CDR3 is TGTGCCAGCAGTTCGGACACGAGCCACAATGAGCAGTTCTTC.

Points on this clonotype: Mismatch with germline at one junction end may stem from a read error. The V gene is TRBV11-3, the J gene TRBJ1-2; D is undetermined. This CDR3 has 13 residues. CDR1 is SGHNT, CDR2 YENEEA, per germline. CDR3 DNA: TGTGCCAGCAACTTAACCAGGTTGGATGGCTACGCCTTC. Translating it yields CASNLTRLDGYAF. Combining the CDR3 with reference TRBV11-3 and TRBJ1-2 gives the whole variable domain EAGVVQSPRYKIIEKKQPVAFWCNPISGHNTLYWYLQNLGQGPELLIRYENEEAVDDSQLPKDRFSAERLKGVDSTLKIQPAELGDSAVYLCASNLTRLDGYAFGSGTRLTVV.

The CDR3 DNA reads TGCAATGTTAGGGGGACTAGCGGGAGAACGAACGAGCAGTACTTC. Translating it yields CNVRGTSGRTNEQYF. The rearrangement joins TRBV20-1 to TRBJ2-7; TRBD2 aligns across 14 bases. Per germline, CDR1 DFQATT and CDR2 SNEGSKA (reference sequence). This CDR3 region has 15 residues.

With respect to this clonotype: One end of the junction fails to match germline, which may point to a read error. The chain has TRBV6-1 and TRBJ2-3; D is perhaps TRBD1 (5 bases). Germline V gene lookup returns CDR1 MNHNS and CDR2 SASEGT. The CDR3 runs to 14 residues. The DNA of the CDR3 is TGTGCCAGCTGTGAATTTGGGGCCACCGATACGCAGTATTTT. Its translation is CASCEFGATDTQYF.

The chain uses TRBV12-3 or TRBV12-4 and TRBJ2-1; D gene unclear. The CDR3 spans 15 residues. The CDR3 nucleotides read TGTGTCAGTAGTCTAACATGGAGCAGCCTCAATGAGCAGTTCTTC. Translated: CVSSLTWSSLNEQFF.

As concerns this clonotype: Its ends do not fully match the called genes, so a read error is possible. J is TRBJ1-5 and V is TRBV4-3; weak D call: TRBD1 (5 bases). The V gene's germline CDR1 is LGHNA and CDR2 YSLEER. The length of the CDR3 is 16 residues. The CDR3 here is CASSQHWGGWVKSQHF. CDR3 sequence (DNA): TGCGCCAGCAGCCAACATTGGGGGGGGTGGGTGAAGTCCCAGCACTTT.

Details on this clonotype: One end of the junction fails to match germline, which may point to a read error. This sequence joins TRBV9 and TRBJ2-5; D may match TRBD1 or TRBD2 (5 bases each). Germline assignment: CDR1 SGDLS and CDR2 YYNGEE. The CDR3 covers 14 residues. The CDR3 nucleotides are TGTGCCAGCAGCCAGCTGGGGGTTCAAGAGACCCTGTACTTC. It is translated as CASSQLGVQETLYF.

This clonotype was seen a single time. A much larger clone differs from this one at a single base, so this may be a read error. The chain is built from TRBV5-6 and TRBJ2-4; TRBD1 or TRBD2 may be the D gene (6 bases each). Germline assignment: CDR1 SGHDT and CDR2 YYEEEE. This CDR3 has 18 residues. CDR3 residues: CASSLEGPGGATKNIRYF. The CDR3 DNA is TGTGCCAGCAGCTTGGAAGGGCCCGGGGGCGCAACCAAAAACATTCGGTACTTC.

With regard to this clonotype: One end of the junction varies from germline; a read error may be responsible. The chain carries TRBV4-1 and TRBJ1-5; 9 bases agree with TRBD1. The CDR3 has 15 amino acids. CDR1 MGHRA and CDR2 YSYEKL come from the germline V gene. The CDR3 reads CASSRAQGANQPQNF. The CDR3 nucleotides read TGCGCCAGCAGTCGAGCACAGGGGGCGAATCAGCCCCAGAATTTT.

This clonotype turned up a few times. A much larger clone is a single base away; this may be a read error. The chain carries TRBV4-1 and TRBJ1-6; D not certain. This CDR3 has 17 residues. The germline V and J ends were trimmed by 5 bases and 0 bases, with 14 bases remaining between them. Germline CDR1 is MGHRA and CDR2 is YSYEKL. The CDR3 reads CASSLDRASSYNSPLHF. The CDR3 bases are TGCGCCAGCAGCTTAGATAGGGCGAGCTCCTATAATTCACCCCTCCACTTT.

In its sample, this clonotype was seen once. No conserved phenylalanine or tryptophan is present at the end of the CDR3, so a read error is the likely explanation. V and J are TRBV25-1 and TRBJ2-3; 8 bases are a match to TRBD2. Germline trimming cut 5 bases from V and 1 base from J; bases unmatched to any gene: 5. CDR3 size: 15 residues. Germline loops: CDR1 MGHDK, CDR2 SYGVNS. The CDR3 region has the DNA TGTGCCAGCAGTACAGCGGGGGAGGGCACAGATACGCAGTATTAT. Translating it yields CASSTAGEGTDTQYY.

There are a few counts of this clonotype. The V gene is TRBV28, the J gene TRBJ2-1; the match to TRBD2 covers 9 bases. J lost 15 bases, V lost 6 bases, and 9 bases had no gene match. This CDR3 contains 12 residues. Germline-derived CDR1 and CDR2 are MDHEN and SYDVKM. This chain's CDR3 is CASSRSSGTGFF. The CDR3 DNA reads TGTGCCAGCAGCCGATCTAGCGGGACTGGGTTCTTC. The whole variable domain, remainder taken from reference TRBV28 and TRBJ2-1, is DVKVTQSSRYLVKRTGEKVFLECVQDMDHENMFWYRQDPGLGLRLIYFSYDVKMKEKGDIPEGYSVSREKKERFSLILESASTNQTSMYLCASSRSSGTGFFGPGTRLTVL.